Listed below are T cell receptor beta chains from one sample, sequenced in a study of naive and memory T cell subsets. TCRdb analysed the UMI-ligation and nested PCR reads with MiXCR anew, one entry per CDR3 protein. The sample contains about 150,000 distinct CDR3 sequences, 22% of which appear only once. Sequenced sample: naive CD4+ T cells from blood. Receptors originate from a human donor in good health. CDR3s include the opening cysteine and the closing phenylalanine or tryptophan. D genes are given only for firm matches. Size tells how often a clone was seen (once, few, many) or the class of an expanded clone, and some rows leave it out.

TRBV5-1	TRBJ2-1	.	.	CASSLVRGEQFF	TGCGCCAGCAGCTTGGTTCGCGGTGAGCAGTTCTTC
TRBV7-9	TRBJ2-2	few	TRBD1	CASSPRRRQGTGELFF	TGTGCCAGCAGCCCCCGCCGGAGACAGGGCACCGGGGAGCTGTTTTTT
TRBV29-1	TRBJ2-3	.	.	CSVGGLADRTDTQYF	TGCAGCGTTGGGGGTTTGGCGGACCGCACAGATACGCAGTATTTT
TRBV7-9	TRBJ2-7	few	TRBD1	CASSPQGAVRYEQYF	TGTGCCAGCAGCCCGCAGGGGGCGGTTCGGTACGAGCAGTACTTC
TRBV6-1	TRBJ2-3	few	TRBD2	CASSEEFWASGRGDTQYF	TGTGCCAGCAGTGAAGAGTTCTGGGCTAGCGGGAGGGGAGATACGCAGTATTTT
TRBV11-2	TRBJ2-2	few	.	CASSLRRANTGELFF	TGTGCCAGCAGCTTAAGACGGGCTAACACCGGGGAGCTGTTTTTT
TRBV28	TRBJ2-1	.	TRBD1	CASRQDRGHYGEQFF	TGTGCCAGCAGACAAGACAGGGGGCATTACGGGGAGCAGTTCTTC
TRBV7-2	TRBJ2-3	few	.	CASSLENQITDTQYF	TGTGCCAGCAGCTTAGAGAACCAGATCACAGATACGCAGTATTTT
TRBV27	TRBJ1-1	.	TRBD1	CTSSSGQGAWEDTEAFF	TGCACCAGCAGTTCCGGACAGGGGGCTTGGGAGGACACTGAAGCTTTCTTT
TRBV5-1	TRBJ2-6	.	.	CASSLLESGANVLTF	TGCGCCAGCAGCTTGTTGGAATCTGGGGCCAACGTCCTGACTTTC
TRBV7-9	TRBJ2-1	.	.	CASSFLRAQNPNNEQFF	TGTGCCAGCAGCTTCCTGCGGGCCCAGAACCCCAACAATGAGCAGTTCTTC
TRBV9	TRBJ1-1	many	.	CASSVGEDNTEAFF	TGTGCCAGCAGCGTAGGAGAAGATAACACTGAAGCTTTCTTT
TRBV5-1	TRBJ1-2	few	.	CASSPGTLYGYTF	TGCGCCAGCAGCCCTGGGACACTCTATGGCTACACCTTC
TRBV12-3/TRBV12-4	TRBJ1-2	.	.	CASSLRDGSYGYTF	TGTGCCAGCAGTCTCCGGGACGGCAGCTATGGCTACACCTTC
TRBV11-2	TRBJ2-7	.	TRBD2	CASSFPGRDEQYF	TGTGCCAGCAGCTTCCCAGGGAGGGACGAGCAGTACTTC
TRBV5-6	TRBJ2-5	.	TRBD1	CASSLGGQGGETQYF	TGTGCCAGCAGCTTGGGCGGACAGGGCGGAGAGACCCAGTACTTC
TRBV20-1	TRBJ1-2	few	.	CSVRDRANYGYTF	TGCAGTGTTCGGGACCGAGCTAACTATGGCTACACCTTC
TRBV20-1	TRBJ2-3	few	TRBD1	CSAPTGADTQYF	TGCAGTGCCCCGACAGGGGCAGATACGCAGTATTTT
TRBV25-1	TRBJ2-7	.	.	CASSESDPGGEQYF	TGTGCCAGCAGTGAATCGGACCCTGGGGGCGAGCAGTACTTC
TRBV4-3	TRBJ1-6	once	.	CASSQGWGNSPLHF	TGCGCCAGCAGCCAAGGCTGGGGGAATTCACCCCTCCACTTT
TRBV6-5	TRBJ2-5	.	TRBD1	CASSYRTGTETQYF	TGTGCCAGCAGTTACCGGACAGGGACAGAGACCCAGTACTTC
TRBV12-3/TRBV12-4	TRBJ2-5	.	TRBD1	CASSPQGVGTQYF	TGTGCCAGCAGTCCACAGGGGGTTGGGACCCAGTACTTC
TRBV18	TRBJ2-7	.	TRBD1	CASSLGQASYEQYF	TGTGCCAGCTCACTTGGACAGGCTTCCTACGAGCAGTACTTC
TRBV7-8	TRBJ2-3	few	TRBD2	CASSPPSVAGFKDTQYF	TGTGCCAGCAGCCCCCCTTCGGTAGCGGGATTTAAAGATACGCAGTATTTT